This T cell receptor (beta chain) stems from a study of blood T cell repertoires in COVID-19. The overall study: Acute and convalescent COVID-19 samples came from the United States, Italy and Spain. From T cells, B-cell-depleted T cells, or PBMCs came the material, which was cDNA or gDNA.

Original data processing: The assay estimated nucleated cells by amplifying reference gene primers. Data came from immunoSEQ multiplex PCR; TCRdb stores just in-frame clones and leaves some out. The DNA was the basis for D and trimming; V, J and clone size are from that table. The data contain 150,000 to 200,000 clones, more than 75% of them singletons. Germline V gene data show CDR1 as SGHTA and CDR2 as FQGNSA. V lost 1 base and J lost 5, with 8 bases in between. CDR3 size: 13 residues. The sequencing sample was made of peripheral blood. The origin of this receptor is a man in his forties with active or convalescent COVID-19. The rearrangement joins TRBV7-2 to TRBJ2-5; D remains ambiguous. CDR3 amino acids: CASSLVLSETQYF. Here the CDR3 DNA reads TGTGCCAGCAGCTTAGTCCTTTCTGAGACCCAGTACTTC.